The clone carrying this TCR beta chain was observed a few times. The CDR3 covers 15 residues. Losses at the gene ends were 0 bases for V and 3 bases for J; bases not matched to a gene: 7. CDR1 and CDR2 from the germline V gene are SQVTM and ANQGSEA. The data originate from a study of blood T cell repertoires in COVID-19. Using immunoSEQ multiplex PCR, the repertoire was profiled, and TCRdb retains in-frame clones only, with some absent. The repertoire includes about 150,000 clones, more than 80% of them detected once, and 4.3% sits in the top ten. This TCR was sampled from a man over 45 who had recovered from COVID-19. The chain is built from TRBV29-1 and TRBJ2-5; 7 bases align to TRBD2. Sequenced input: PBMCs or T cells enriched from blood (not recorded which). As DNA, the CDR3 is TGCAGCGTTGAAGATCCGCGGGGGTGGAAAGAGACCCAGTACTTC. This codes for CSVEDPRGWKETQYF. The variable domain in full, completed from reference TRBV29-1 and TRBJ2-5, reads SAVISQKPSRDICQRGTSLTIQCQVDSQVTMMFWYRQQPGQSLTLIATANQGSEATYESGFVIDKFPISRPNLTFSTLTVSNMSPEDSSIYLCSVEDPRGWKETQYFGPGTRLLVL.